Each of the 30 T cell receptor beta chains below was sequenced from the same sample in a study of blood T cell repertoires in COVID-19 (dated by TCRdb to the early 2020s). Library generation was performed with the immunoSEQ multiplex PCR assay. Sourced from immuneACCESS, this table was stored by TCRdb with only in-frame sequences that have V and J called. A share of the clones is absent; for the studies checked, an unresolved V gene accounts for under half, and the remainder has no known explanation. For this sample the table gives around 99,000 clones, of which 90% were detected only once. The top ten hold roughly 5% of the sample. Sample: peripheral blood. The receptors were gathered from a man aged 45 to 65 with acute or convalescent COVID-19.

This clone was counted a single time. The chain recombines TRBV11-2 with TRBJ1-2, with a possible D match to TRBD1 (5 bases). V was cut by 2 bases and J by 7 bases, with 8 bases left in between. The CDR3 extends over 12 amino acids. The germline CDR1 and CDR2 sequences are SGHAT and FQNNGV. The CDR3 nucleotides read TGTGCCAGCAGCTTACGGGGGAGTGGCTACACCTTC. Encoded protein: CASSLRGSGYTF.

Regarding this clone: Other nucleotide sequences in the sample specify the same CDR3. The CDR3 DNA is TGCGCCAGCAGCTTGGGACTAGCGGAGCAAGAGACCCAGTACTTC. Translated, it gives CASSLGLAEQETQYF. The rearrangement links TRBV5-1 to TRBJ2-5, with 9 nucleotides matching TRBD2. V shed 0 bases and J 2 bases; nucleotides not matched to a gene: 2. Germline CDR1 is SGHRS and CDR2 is YFSETQ. This CDR3 spans 15 amino acids.

The chain has TRBV6-4 and TRBJ2-1; 11 bases agree with TRBD2. CDR3 length equals 17 residues. V lost 5 bases and J lost 8; bases outside the gene matches: 14. Germline CDR1 is MRHNA and CDR2 is SNTAGT. CDR3 nucleotides: TGTGCCAGCAGTCTCCAAACCTTAGCGGGAGGGACCCATGAGCAGTTCTTC. This codes for CASSLQTLAGGTHEQFF.

The chain links TRBV7-8 to TRBJ2-3; the match to TRBD2 covers 7 bases. CDR3 length: 18 amino acids. V gave up 1 base and J gave up 5 bases; unmatched junction bases: 15. Germline V gene data show CDR1 as SGHVS and CDR2 as FQNEAQ. This CDR3 reads CASSLVQWRERRGDTQYF. Here the CDR3 DNA reads TGTGCCAGCAGCTTAGTGCAATGGCGGGAGCGGCGGGGAGATACGCAGTATTTT. Together with reference TRBV7-8 and TRBJ2-3, the CDR3 gives the full variable domain: GAGVSQSPRYKVAKRGQDVALRCDPISGHVSLFWYQQALGQGPEFLTYFQNEAQLDKSGLPSDRFFAERPEGSVSTLKIQRTQQEDSAVYLCASSLVQWRERRGDTQYFGPGTRLTVL.

This chain connects TRBV7-2 to TRBJ2-3; D possibly corresponds to TRBD1 (5 bases). CDR1 and CDR2 (germline): SGHTA, FQGNSA. This CDR3 contains 16 residues. V was clipped by 8 bases and J by 2 bases, with 20 bases between them. The CDR3 region has the DNA TGTGCCAGCTGTGACGGGTCTAGGGGTCTCACAGATACGCAGTATTTT. This sequence encodes CASCDGSRGLTDTQYF.

The chain carries TRBV6-1 and TRBJ1-1; 12 bases are shared with TRBD1. This CDR3 spans 17 amino acids. Germline CDR1 MNHNS, CDR2 SASEGT. V lost 2 bases, J lost 4 bases, and 8 bases stayed unmatched. CDR3 residues: CASSEPGQGARGTEAFF. In DNA form, the CDR3 reads TGTGCCAGCAGTGAACCGGGACAGGGGGCGCGAGGCACTGAAGCTTTCTTT.

The sample holds one count of this clone. The V and J genes are TRBV19 and TRBJ1-2; D remains ambiguous. V gave up 6 bases and J gave up 6 bases, with 17 bases separating them. From germline, CDR1 is LNHDA and CDR2 SQIVND (reference sequence). CDR3 length: 14 residues. This CDR3 reads CASRKIGLGDGYTF. Written as DNA, the CDR3 is TGTGCCAGTAGGAAGATCGGACTGGGCGATGGCTACACCTTC. Combining the CDR3 with reference TRBV19 and TRBJ1-2 gives the whole variable domain DGGITQSPKYLFRKEGQNVTLSCEQNLNHDAMYWYRQDPGQGLRLIYYSQIVNDFQKGDIAEGYSVSREKKESFPLTVTSAQKNPTAFYLCASRKIGLGDGYTFGSGTRLTVV.

The rearrangement joins TRBV6-6 to TRBJ1-4; TRBD1 might be the D (6 bases). Germline V gives CDR1 MNHNY, CDR2 SVGAGI (reference sequence). This CDR3 has 14 residues. V shed 2 bases and J shed 8 bases, with 12 bases lying between them. CDR3 bases: TGTGCCAGCAGTTACGCCTCGGGGACAGAAAAACTGTTTTTT. Translated, it gives CASSYASGTEKLFF.

The V call is TRBV4-1, the J call TRBJ2-7; TRBD2 aligns across 9 bases. Germline CDR1 and CDR2: MGHRA and YSYEKL. Germline trimming cut 3 bases from V and 2 bases from J; bases unmatched to any gene: 8. This CDR3 is built from 16 residues. DNA for the CDR3: TGCGCCAGCAGCCATGTGTCGGGACTAGCCGCCTACGAGCAGTACTTC. Its translation is CASSHVSGLAAYEQYF.

Only one count was recorded for this clone. The rearrangement links TRBV4-1 to TRBJ1-2; TRBD1 matches 9 bases. Germline CDR1 is MGHRA and CDR2 is YSYEKL. J gave up 3 bases and V 4 bases, and 6 bases lay outside the gene matches. The CDR3 length is 15 residues. The chain's CDR3 is CASSRNTGGDYGYTF. The CDR3, as DNA: TGCGCCAGCAGCCGCAATACAGGGGGCGACTATGGCTACACCTTC.

The CDR3 is CASSLDENGGYTF. The CDR3 DNA reads as TGTGCCAGCAGCTTAGATGAGAACGGGGGCTACACCTTC. The V and J genes are TRBV11-2 and TRBJ1-2, with unresolved D. The CDR3 contains 13 residues. V lost 0 bases and J lost 8, with 10 bases in between. CDR1 SGHAT and CDR2 FQNNGV come from the germline V gene. Together with reference TRBV11-2 and TRBJ1-2, the CDR3 gives the full variable domain: EAGVAQSPRYKIIEKRQSVAFWCNPISGHATLYWYQQILGQGPKLLIQFQNNGVVDDSQLPKDRFSAERLKGVDSTLKIQPAKLEDSAVYLCASSLDENGGYTFGSGTRLTVV.

The CDR3 here is CASGRSGANVLTF. The CDR3 DNA is TGTGCTAGTGGCCGGTCCGGGGCCAACGTCCTGACTTTC. V is TRBV12-5 and J is TRBJ2-6; D gene unclear. The CDR3 has 13 amino acids. V shed 6 bases and J shed 4 bases, with 7 bases lying between them. CDR1 is LGHNT and CDR2 is FRNRAP in the germline V gene.

The V and J genes are TRBV19 and TRBJ1-5; D is perhaps TRBD1 (5 bases). Per the germline V gene, CDR1 is LNHDA and CDR2 is SQIVND (reference sequence). CDR3 length equals 14 residues. Between the trimmed V and J ends, which lost 2 bases and 4 bases, there was a span of 9 bases. The CDR3 loop reads CASSISRENQPQHF. The DNA for the CDR3 is TGTGCCAGTAGTATATCCAGGGAAAATCAGCCCCAGCATTTT. The entire variable domain, with the rest obtained from reference TRBV19 and TRBJ1-5, is as follows: DGGITQSPKYLFRKEGQNVTLSCEQNLNHDAMYWYRQDPGQGLRLIYYSQIVNDFQKGDIAEGYSVSREKKESFPLTVTSAQKNPTAFYLCASSISRENQPQHFGDGTRLSIL.

The rearrangement joins TRBV19 to TRBJ1-4; no definite D call. The germline V gene encodes CDR1 LNHDA and CDR2 SQIVND (reference sequence). The V end was cut by 5 bases, the J end by 0 bases, with 10 bases between. This CDR3 region has 15 residues. The CDR3 protein is CASSLPGATNEKLFF. CDR3 nucleotides: TGTGCCAGTAGTCTACCGGGAGCAACTAATGAAAAACTGTTTTTT.

The chain combines TRBV11-3 with TRBJ2-1; 8 bases agree with TRBD2. Per the germline V gene, CDR1 is SGHNT and CDR2 is YENEEA. After removal of 5 bases from V and 12 bases from J, the junction contained 9 bases not matched to a gene. The CDR3 sequence is 13 residues long. This chain's CDR3 is CASSLDRGGWQFF. The CDR3, as DNA: TGTGCCAGCAGCCTCGACCGGGGGGGCTGGCAGTTCTTC. The full variable domain, its missing parts supplied by reference TRBV11-3 and TRBJ2-1, is EAGVVQSPRYKIIEKKQPVAFWCNPISGHNTLYWYLQNLGQGPELLIRYENEEAVDDSQLPKDRFSAERLKGVDSTLKIQPAELGDSAVYLCASSLDRGGWQFFGPGTRLTVL.

The rearrangement links TRBV7-2 to TRBJ2-1, with 8 positions matching TRBD2. The trim removed 5 bases at V and 4 bases at J, leaving 13 bases unmatched. The CDR3 sequence is 17 residues long. The germline gives CDR1 SGHTA, CDR2 FQGNSA. The DNA of the CDR3 is TGTGCCAGCAGCGGCGGGTCTAGGACTAGCTTGTACAATGAGCAGTTCTTC. As protein: CASSGGSRTSLYNEQFF. Full variable domain (remainder filled in from reference TRBV7-2 and TRBJ2-1): GAGVSQSPSNKVTEKGKDVELRCDPISGHTALYWYRQSLGQGLEFLIYFQGNSAPDKSGLPSDRFSAERTGGSVSTLTIQRTQQEDSAVYLCASSGGSRTSLYNEQFFGPGTRLTVL.

The V gene is TRBV7-2, the J gene TRBJ2-4; 9 bases line up with TRBD1. CDR1 and CDR2 from the germline V gene are SGHTA and FQGNSA. V was pared by 5 bases and J by 5 bases, with 10 bases of the junction left unmatched. The CDR3 is 16 residues long. The CDR3 here is CASSPWDREPQNIQYF. CDR3 nucleotide sequence: TGTGCCAGCAGCCCATGGGACAGGGAGCCTCAAAACATTCAGTACTTC.

The chain has TRBV24-1 and TRBJ2-5; weak D call: TRBD1 (6 bases). The CDR3 extends over 12 amino acids. Germline CDR1 reads KGHDR; CDR2 reads SFDVKD. Deletions cut 4 bases from V and 9 bases from J, with 11 bases between. The CDR3 DNA is TGTGCCACCAGTGACCCAGGGGTCCCCCAGTACTTC. Protein product: CATSDPGVPQYF.

This clone has a handful of counts. V is TRBV11-2 and J is TRBJ1-1; 7 bases line up with TRBD1. Trimming cost V 3 bases and J 3 bases; bases outside gene matches: 1. The CDR3 is made up of 13 amino acids. Germline V lookup: CDR1 SGHAT, CDR2 FQNNGV. Here the CDR3 DNA reads TGTGCCAGCAGCTTCGGACAGGACACTGAAGCTTTCTTT. Translated, it gives CASSFGQDTEAFF.

This chain joins TRBV30 and TRBJ2-7, with TRBD2 matching over 10 bases. CDR1 is GTSNPN, CDR2 SVGIG, per germline (reference sequence). This CDR3 region has 14 residues. V dropped 4 bases and J dropped 6; count of bases not matched to a gene: 9. CDR3 DNA: TGTGCCTGGACTCGGCTAGCGGGAGTGAGCGAGCAGTACTTC. It is translated as CAWTRLAGVSEQYF.

The gene calls are TRBV5-4 and TRBJ1-1; the match to TRBD1 covers 9 bases. The CDR3 spans 15 residues. V shed 5 bases and J 0 bases; nucleotides not matched to a gene: 5. Germline values: CDR1 SGHNT, CDR2 YYREEE (reference sequence). CDR3 loop: CASRYWDRVNTEAFF. CDR3 in DNA: TGTGCCAGCAGATATTGGGACAGGGTGAACACTGAAGCTTTCTTT.

The table lists this clone with a few counts. Other nucleotide sequences in the sample specify the same CDR3. The chain employs TRBV6-5 and TRBJ2-7; TRBD2 matches at 10 bases. The CDR3 is 15 residues long. Looked up from germline, CDR1 is MNHEY and CDR2 is SVGAGI. The trim removed 5 bases at V and 2 bases at J, leaving 6 bases unmatched. The CDR3 loop reads CASSRSGRGTYEQYF. As DNA, the CDR3 is TGTGCCAGCAGTCGAAGCGGGAGGGGGACCTACGAGCAGTACTTC.

This chain links TRBV4-1 with TRBJ2-5; perhaps TRBD1 as D (6 bases). Germline CDR1 reads MGHRA; CDR2 reads YSYEKL. The CDR3 sequence is 18 residues long. The V gene lost 0 bases and the J gene lost 5 bases, with 22 bases spanning the gap. In nucleotides, the CDR3 is TGCGCCAGCAGCCAAGACAGCCCGGGACAACATTACGGGGAGACCCAGTACTTC. Translated: CASSQDSPGQHYGETQYF.

V and J are TRBV5-1 and TRBJ2-7; 7 bases agree with TRBD2. Germline V gene lookup returns CDR1 SGHRS and CDR2 YFSETQ. This CDR3 is built from 17 residues. The J segment lost 3 bases and the V segment lost 3 bases, leaving 15 bases of the junction unmatched. CDR3 in amino acids: CASSWGRVETGNYEQYF. In DNA, the CDR3 is TGCGCCAGCAGCTGGGGGAGGGTGGAGACGGGTAACTACGAGCAGTACTTC.

The V call is TRBV18, the J call TRBJ1-5, with 8 positions matching TRBD1. There are 14 residues in the CDR3. V lost 6 bases to trimming and J lost 6 bases; unmatched junction nucleotides: 7. CDR1 is KGHSH, CDR2 LQKENI, per germline. The chain's CDR3 is CASSLQGVGQPQHF. CDR3 nucleotides: TGTGCCAGCTCGCTACAGGGGGTGGGTCAGCCCCAGCATTTT.

This sequence joins TRBV27 and TRBJ2-2; D remains ambiguous. Germline V gene sequence: CDR1 MNHEY, CDR2 SMNVEV (reference sequence). Trimming shortened V by 3 bases and J by 5 bases, and 4 bases separated the two germline ends. This CDR3 is 12 amino acids long. The CDR3 region is CASSLYTGELFF. In DNA, the CDR3 is TGTGCCAGCAGTTTGTATACCGGGGAGCTGTTTTTT.

The rearrangement uses TRBV19 and TRBJ2-1, with D possibly matching TRBD2 (6 bases). Germline CDR1 reads LNHDA; CDR2 reads SQIVND (reference sequence). Trimming pared 4 bases from V and 9 bases from J, leaving 13 bases between. The CDR3 totals 13 residues. This CDR3 is CASSTLMGGEQFF. In DNA, the CDR3 is TGTGCCAGTAGTACCCTAATGGGAGGTGAGCAGTTCTTC.

This clone has just a few counts. This chain connects TRBV11-2 to TRBJ2-7, with 7 nucleotides matching TRBD2. Germline CDR1 and CDR2: SGHAT and FQNNGV. The CDR3 spans 17 residues. J gave up 0 bases and V 4 bases, and 12 bases lay outside the gene matches. The CDR3 DNA follows: TGTGCCAGCAGCTGGCCCCGCGGGGGAGGCAGCTCCTACGAGCAGTACTTC. This gives the protein CASSWPRGGGSSYEQYF.

The chain is built from TRBV2 and TRBJ2-1; TRBD2 might be the D (5 bases). The CDR3 extends over 16 amino acids. The germline V and J ends were trimmed by 6 bases and 6 bases, with 21 bases remaining between them. Germline lookup yields CDR1 SNHLY and CDR2 FYNNEI. For the CDR3, the DNA is TGTGCCAGCAGCGACTCAAGCGGACCCACGCCCAATGAGCAGTTCTTC. This gives the protein CASSDSSGPTPNEQFF.

The sample holds one count of this clone. This chain uses TRBV6-5 with TRBJ2-3; 7 bases map to TRBD2. The CDR3 is 16 amino acids. V dropped 1 base and J dropped 0; count of bases not matched to a gene: 4. Per germline, CDR1 MNHEY and CDR2 SVGAGI. The DNA for the CDR3 is TGTGCCAGCAGTTACTGGGGTAGCGGGAGCACAGATACGCAGTATTTT. Encoded protein: CASSYWGSGSTDTQYF.